This T cell receptor (beta chain) emerged from a study of blood T cells in healthy people across ages. Turning to the study itself: For every two T cells, template switching captured about one barcoded beta molecule.

Samples each yielded at least 6 micrograms of total RNA. This CDR3 comprises 14 residues. The V and J ends lost 1 base and 1 base respectively, with 5 bases between them. CDR1 is ENHRY, CDR2 SYGVKD, per germline. Through a sample-barcoded 5' primer and a J-beta primer mix, a second PCR was run for roughly 7 to 12 cycles. The template-switch adaptor was a 5' adaptor with 12 random nucleotides. It tagged each cDNA molecule. TCRdb independently ran MiXCR on the 5' RACE reads; one entry per CDR3 protein. The sample consists of about 1.4 million distinct CDR3 sequences, roughly 60% of them appearing once. This chain connects TRBV10-3 to TRBJ2-4; D ambiguous. The sample taken for sequencing was blood. This receptor was taken from a man between 18 and 29 years old in good health. The CDR3 region is CAISELGAKNIQYF. In DNA, the CDR3 is TGTGCCATCAGTGAGTTAGGGGCCAAAAACATTCAGTACTTC.